This T cell receptor beta chain was captured by sequencing in a study of blood T cell repertoires in COVID-19. In the original analysis: The authors estimated nucleated cell counts from reference gene primer amplification. The repertoire was sequenced with immunoSEQ multiplex PCR; TCRdb's copy has only in-frame clones and lacks some. For V, J and clone size, that table is used; D and trimming come from the DNA. The sample shows over 100,000 clones, nearly 90% of them seen only once. The CDR3 consists of 13 residues. J lost 9 bases, V lost 9 bases, and 13 bases had no gene match. Germline V gene data show CDR1 as SGHNT and CDR2 as YYREEE (reference sequence).

The source is a man aged 45 to 65 with active COVID-19. The gene calls are TRBV5-4 and TRBJ2-5, with TRBD2 identical over 8 bases. The sequencing input was peripheral blood. The CDR3: CATGAGGTGAQYF. The CDR3 nucleotides read TGTGCCACCGGCGCGGGGGGAACAGGAGCCCAGTACTTC.